The present T cell receptor beta chain was sequenced within a study of T cell responses to AZD1222 COVID-19 vaccine. Study observations and caveats: Baseline seropositivity characterized only six or seven AZD1222 recipients.

Germline CDR1 reads SQVTM; CDR2 reads ANQGSEA. V lost 1 base to trimming and J lost 3 bases, with 10 bases between them. The CDR3 runs 14 residues. A remark on this clone: The antigen is unknown.

Sequencing was performed with immunoSEQ multiplex PCR; in TCRdb, only in-frame clones are kept and a portion is missing. The sample records 150,000 to 180,000 clones, roughly nine tenths being singletons. The chain combines TRBV29-1 with TRBJ1-3; D not certain. Sequencing was performed on peripheral blood, taken after recovery from COVID-19. The receptor was derived from an adult who had recovered from COVID-19. CDR3: CSVEGGRDGNTIYF. CDR3 DNA sequence: TGCAGCGTTGAAGGAGGGAGAGATGGAAACACCATATATTTT.